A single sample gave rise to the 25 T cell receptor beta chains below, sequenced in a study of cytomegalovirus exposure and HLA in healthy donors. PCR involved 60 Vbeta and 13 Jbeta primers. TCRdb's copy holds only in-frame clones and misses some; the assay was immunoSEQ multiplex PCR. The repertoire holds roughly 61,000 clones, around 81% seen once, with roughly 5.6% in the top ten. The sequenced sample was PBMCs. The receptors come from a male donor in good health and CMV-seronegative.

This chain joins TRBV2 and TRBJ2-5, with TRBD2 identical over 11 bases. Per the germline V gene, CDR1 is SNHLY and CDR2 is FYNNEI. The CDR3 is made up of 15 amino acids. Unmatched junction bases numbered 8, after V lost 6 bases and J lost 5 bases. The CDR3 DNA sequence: TGTGCCAGCAGAGCCGGGACTAGCGGCCTGGAGACCCAGTACTTC. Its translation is CASRAGTSGLETQYF.

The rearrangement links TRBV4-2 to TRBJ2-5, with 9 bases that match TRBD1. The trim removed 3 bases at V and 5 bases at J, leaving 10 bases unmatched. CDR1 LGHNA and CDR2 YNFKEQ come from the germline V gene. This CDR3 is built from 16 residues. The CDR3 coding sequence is TGTGCCAGCAGCCAGTCTCACAGGGGGCGCGAGGAGACCCAGTACTTC. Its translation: CASSQSHRGREETQYF.

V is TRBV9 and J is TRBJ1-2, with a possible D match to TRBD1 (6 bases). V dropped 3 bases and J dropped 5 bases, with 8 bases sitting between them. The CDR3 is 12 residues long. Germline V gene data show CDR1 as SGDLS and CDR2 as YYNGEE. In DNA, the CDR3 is TGTGCCAGCAGCGGACAGGAGTATGGCTACACCTTC. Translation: CASSGQEYGYTF.

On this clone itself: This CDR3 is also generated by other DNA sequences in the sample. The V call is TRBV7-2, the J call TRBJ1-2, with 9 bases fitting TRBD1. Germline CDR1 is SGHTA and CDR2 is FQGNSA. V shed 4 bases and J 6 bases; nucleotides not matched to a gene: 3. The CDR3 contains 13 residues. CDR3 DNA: TGTGCCAGCAGCTCCCGGGACAGGGATGGCTACACCTTC. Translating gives CASSSRDRDGYTF.

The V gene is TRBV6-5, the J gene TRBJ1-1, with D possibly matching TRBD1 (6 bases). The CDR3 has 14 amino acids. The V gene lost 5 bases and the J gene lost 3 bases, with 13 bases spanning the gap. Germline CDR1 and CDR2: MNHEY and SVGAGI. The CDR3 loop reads CASSQQGWDTEAFF. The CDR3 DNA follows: TGTGCCAGCAGTCAACAGGGTTGGGACACTGAAGCTTTCTTT.

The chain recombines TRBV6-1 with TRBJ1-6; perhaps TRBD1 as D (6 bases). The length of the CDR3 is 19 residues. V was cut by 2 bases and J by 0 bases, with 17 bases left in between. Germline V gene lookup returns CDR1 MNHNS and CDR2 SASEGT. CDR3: CASSEWGGSLSSYNSPLHF. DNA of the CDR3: TGTGCCAGCAGTGAATGGGGGGGCTCCTTAAGCTCCTATAATTCACCCCTCCACTTT.

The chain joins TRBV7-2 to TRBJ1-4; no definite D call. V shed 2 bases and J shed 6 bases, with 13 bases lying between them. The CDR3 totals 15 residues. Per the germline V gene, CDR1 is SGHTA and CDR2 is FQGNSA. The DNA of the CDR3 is TGTGCCAGCAGCTTATCTGGCAACGGAGATGAAAAACTGTTTTTT. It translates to CASSLSGNGDEKLFF.

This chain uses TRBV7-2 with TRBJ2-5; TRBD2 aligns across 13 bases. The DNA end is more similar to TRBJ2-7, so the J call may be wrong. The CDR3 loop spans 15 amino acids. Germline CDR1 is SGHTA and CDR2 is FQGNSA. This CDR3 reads CASSSTSGGSYEQYF. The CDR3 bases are TGTGCCAGCAGCTCGACTAGCGGGGGGTCCTACGAGCAGTACTTC.

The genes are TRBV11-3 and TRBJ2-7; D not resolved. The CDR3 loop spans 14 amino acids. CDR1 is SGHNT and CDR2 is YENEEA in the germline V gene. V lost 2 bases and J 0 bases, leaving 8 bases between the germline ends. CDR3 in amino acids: CASSLSQASYEQYF. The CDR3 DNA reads TGTGCCAGCAGCTTATCCCAAGCCTCCTACGAGCAGTACTTC.

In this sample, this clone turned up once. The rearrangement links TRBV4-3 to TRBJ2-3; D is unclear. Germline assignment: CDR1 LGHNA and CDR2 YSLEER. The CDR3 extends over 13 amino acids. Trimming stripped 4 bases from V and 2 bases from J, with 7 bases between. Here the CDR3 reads CASSPRLTDTQYF. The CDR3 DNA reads TGCGCCAGCAGCCCAAGACTCACAGATACGCAGTATTTT.

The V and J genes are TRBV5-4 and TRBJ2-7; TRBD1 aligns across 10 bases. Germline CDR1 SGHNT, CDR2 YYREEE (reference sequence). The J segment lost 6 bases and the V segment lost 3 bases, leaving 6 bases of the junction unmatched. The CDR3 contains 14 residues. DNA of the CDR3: TGTGCCAGCAGCTCTCGGGACAGGGGATCCGAGCAGTACTTC. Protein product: CASSSRDRGSEQYF.

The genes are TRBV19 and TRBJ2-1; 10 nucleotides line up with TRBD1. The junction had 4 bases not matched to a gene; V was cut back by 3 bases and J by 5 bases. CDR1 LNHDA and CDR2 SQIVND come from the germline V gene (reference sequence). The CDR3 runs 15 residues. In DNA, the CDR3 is TGTGCCAGTAGTATCTGGACAGGGGGGCACAATGAGCAGTTCTTC. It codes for CASSIWTGGHNEQFF.

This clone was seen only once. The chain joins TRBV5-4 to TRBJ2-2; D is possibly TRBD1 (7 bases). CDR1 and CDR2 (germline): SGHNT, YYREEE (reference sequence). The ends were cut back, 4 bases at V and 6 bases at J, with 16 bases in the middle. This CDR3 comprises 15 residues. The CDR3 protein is CASSLGQSGAGELFF. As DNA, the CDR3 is TGTGCCAGCAGCCTGGGACAGTCGGGAGCCGGGGAGCTGTTTTTT.

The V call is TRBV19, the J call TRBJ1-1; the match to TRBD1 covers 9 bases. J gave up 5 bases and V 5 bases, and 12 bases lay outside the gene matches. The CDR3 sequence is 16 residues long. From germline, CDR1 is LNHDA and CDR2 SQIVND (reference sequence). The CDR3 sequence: CASSFALGQGGTEAFF. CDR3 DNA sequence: TGTGCCAGTAGTTTCGCCCTGGGACAGGGAGGTACTGAAGCTTTCTTT.

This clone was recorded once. CDR3 DNA sequence: TGTGCCTGGAGTGTAGGGGGCCACACCGGGGAGCTGTTTTTT. This sequence encodes CAWSVGGHTGELFF. V and J are TRBV30 and TRBJ2-2, with TRBD1 matching over 7 bases. The germline V gene has CDR1 GTSNPN and CDR2 SVGIG (reference sequence). Trimming took 0 bases from V and 3 from J; bases not matched to a gene: 1. The CDR3 is made up of 14 amino acids.

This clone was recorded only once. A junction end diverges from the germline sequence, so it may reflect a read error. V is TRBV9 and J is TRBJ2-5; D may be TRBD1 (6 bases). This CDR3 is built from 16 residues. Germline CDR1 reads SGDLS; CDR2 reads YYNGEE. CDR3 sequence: CTSSVVGGRGTETQYF. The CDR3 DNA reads TGTACCAGCAGCGTAGTTGGGGGCCGGGGAACAGAGACCCAGTACTTC.

Written as DNA, the CDR3 is TGTGCCAGCAGCCCCTATGGGCAGGGGGCCGGGGAGACCCAGTACTTC. Translating it yields CASSPYGQGAGETQYF. This chain connects TRBV5-8 to TRBJ2-5, with 8 nucleotides matching TRBD1. Per germline, CDR1 SGHTS and CDR2 YDEGEE. This CDR3 has 16 amino acids. V was pared by 4 bases and J by 5 bases, with 13 bases of the junction left unmatched.

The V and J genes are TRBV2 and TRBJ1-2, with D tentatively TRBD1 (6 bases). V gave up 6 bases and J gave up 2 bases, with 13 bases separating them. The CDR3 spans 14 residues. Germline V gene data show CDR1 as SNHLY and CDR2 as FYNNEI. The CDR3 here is CASRLRQANYGYTF. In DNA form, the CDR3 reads TGTGCCAGCAGGTTGCGACAGGCGAACTATGGCTACACCTTC.

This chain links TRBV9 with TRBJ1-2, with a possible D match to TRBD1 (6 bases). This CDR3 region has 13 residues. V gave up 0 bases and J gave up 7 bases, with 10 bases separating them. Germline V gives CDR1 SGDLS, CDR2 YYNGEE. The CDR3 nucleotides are TGTGCCAGCAGCGTAGCTGGGGGCGGTGGCTACACCTTC. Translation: CASSVAGGGGYTF.

CDR3 in amino acids: CASSLASGSYNEQFF. In DNA, the CDR3 is TGCGCCAGCAGCTTGGCTAGCGGCTCCTACAATGAGCAGTTCTTC. The J gene is TRBJ2-1, the V gene TRBV5-1; TRBD2 matches 7 bases. Germline CDR1 and CDR2: SGHRS and YFSETQ. J gave up 0 bases and V 0 bases, and 0 bases lay outside the gene matches. This CDR3 region has 15 residues.

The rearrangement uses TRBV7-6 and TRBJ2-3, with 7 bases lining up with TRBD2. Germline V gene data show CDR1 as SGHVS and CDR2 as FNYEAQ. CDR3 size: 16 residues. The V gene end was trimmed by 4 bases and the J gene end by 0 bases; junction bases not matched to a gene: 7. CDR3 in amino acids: CASSWSGGGSTDTQYF. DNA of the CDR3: TGTGCCAGCAGCTGGTCGGGCGGGGGAAGCACAGATACGCAGTATTTT.

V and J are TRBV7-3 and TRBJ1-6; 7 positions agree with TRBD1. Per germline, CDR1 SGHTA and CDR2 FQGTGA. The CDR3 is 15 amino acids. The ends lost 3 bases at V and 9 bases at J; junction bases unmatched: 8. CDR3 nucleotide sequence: TGTGCCAGCAGCTTGGGAAACAGGGGTGTTTCACCCCTCCACTTT. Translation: CASSLGNRGVSPLHF.

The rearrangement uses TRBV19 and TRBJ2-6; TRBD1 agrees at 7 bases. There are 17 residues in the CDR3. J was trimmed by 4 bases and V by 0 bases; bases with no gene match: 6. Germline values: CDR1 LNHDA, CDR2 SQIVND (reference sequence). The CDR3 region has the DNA TGTGCCAGTAGTATAGAACGAACAGGGGTCGGGGCCAACGTCCTGACTTTC. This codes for CASSIERTGVGANVLTF.

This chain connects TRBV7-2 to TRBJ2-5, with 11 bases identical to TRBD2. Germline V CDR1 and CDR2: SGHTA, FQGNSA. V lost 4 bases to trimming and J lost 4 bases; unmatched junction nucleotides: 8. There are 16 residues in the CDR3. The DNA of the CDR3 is TGTGCCAGCAGCTCGTCTAGCGGGGGGAACGGAGAGACCCAGTACTTC. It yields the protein CASSSSSGGNGETQYF.

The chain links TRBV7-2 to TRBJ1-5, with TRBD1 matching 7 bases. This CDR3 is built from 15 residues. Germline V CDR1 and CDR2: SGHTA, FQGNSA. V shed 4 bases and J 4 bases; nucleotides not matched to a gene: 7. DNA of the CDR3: TGTGCCAGCAGCTCGTCGGGACAGAGTAATCAGCCCCAGCATTTT. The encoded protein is CASSSSGQSNQPQHF.